Sequencing of this T cell receptor beta chain was carried out in a study of T cell repertoires in cytomegalovirus infection. Germline CDR1 and CDR2: DFQATT and SNEGSKA (reference sequence). The V and J ends lost 0 bases and 1 base respectively, with 12 bases between them. This CDR3 is built from 16 residues. TCRdb reanalysed the reads using MiXCR and keeps one entry per CDR3 protein. The sample includes just under 300,000 distinct CDR3 sequences, 8% to 10% of them seen just once. The J gene is TRBJ2-2, the V gene TRBV20-1, with a possible D match to TRBD2 (7 bases). The sequenced sample consisted of PBMCs. The receptor was isolated from a human donor in good health (CMV status not recorded). Some clones in this sample may be carry-over from other donors' samples. The CDR3 sequence is CSARDWEGENTGELFF. CDR3 DNA sequence: TGCAGTGCTAGAGATTGGGAGGGGGAGAACACCGGGGAGCTGTTTTTT.